A selection of T cell receptor beta chains follows, all from one sample in a study of shared clonotypes between healthy human individuals. Assay: immunoSEQ multiplex PCR; the TCRdb copy retains only in-frame clones and omits some. Counted here are hundreds of thousands of clones, around 72% occurring once; the ten biggest clones make up about a tenth. Sequenced material: memory CD4+ T cells sorted from blood. These receptors were obtained from a man aged 25-45 years in good health. The CDR3 runs from the conserved cysteine through the conserved F or W. A D gene is named only where the DNA matches it firmly. Some rows mark clone size as missing; the rest say once, few, many or name a class of expanded clone.

V	length	size	D	J	CDR3	DNA
TRBV7-2	16	NA	TRBD2	TRBJ2-5	CASSFLGGRSQETQYF	TGTGCCAGCAGCTTTTTAGGCGGGAGAAGCCAAGAGACCCAGTACTTC
TRBV27	13	NA	NA	TRBJ2-2	CAGTTQYAGELFF	TGTGCCGGCACGACACAGTATGCCGGGGAGCTGTTTTTT
TRBV18	14	few	NA	TRBJ2-7	CASSPGTSSYEQYF	TGTGCCAGCTCACCCGGGACTTCTTCCTACGAGCAGTACTTC
TRBV19	16	NA	TRBD2	TRBJ2-3	CASSPQLAGGLDTQYF	TGTGCCAGTAGTCCCCAACTAGCGGGAGGGTTAGATACGCAGTATTTT
TRBV7-9	18	NA	TRBD1	TRBJ1-2	CASSLAGRDRGFNYGYTF	TGTGCCAGCAGCTTAGCCGGGCGGGACAGGGGCTTTAACTATGGCTACACCTTC
TRBV5-4	13	once	TRBD2	TRBJ2-7	CASSAAGGHEQYF	TGTGCCAGCAGCGCTGCGGGAGGTCACGAGCAGTACTTC
TRBV13	16	few	NA	TRBJ1-1	CASSLGPLALSTEAFF	TGTGCCAGCAGCTTAGGACCGCTCGCCCTCTCCACTGAAGCTTTCTTT
TRBV25-1	16	NA	TRBD1	TRBJ2-4	CASSGAWTGAKNIQYF	TGTGCCAGCAGTGGGGCCTGGACAGGGGCCAAAAACATTCAGTACTTC
TRBV6-1	17	few	TRBD2	TRBJ2-7	CASSGGRSGSRVGEQYF	TGTGCCAGCAGTGGTGGGCGTAGCGGGAGTCGAGTCGGCGAGCAGTACTTC
TRBV27	16	once	NA	TRBJ2-3	CASSLIGGHYTDTQYF	TGTGCCAGCAGTTTAATTGGAGGGCATTACACAGATACGCAGTATTTT
TRBV10-1	15	NA	NA	TRBJ1-1	CASSESPVRSTEAFF	TGCGCCAGCAGTGAGAGTCCAGTACGTAGCACTGAAGCTTTCTTT
TRBV27	15	few	TRBD2	TRBJ2-7	CASSLRLAGPYEQYF	TGTGCCAGCAGTTTACGGTTAGCGGGGCCCTACGAGCAGTACTTC
TRBV6-1	14	NA	NA	TRBJ2-7	CASSGHGSSYEQYF	TGTGCCAGCAGTGGCCACGGCAGCTCCTACGAGCAGTACTTC
TRBV2	14	NA	NA	TRBJ2-7	CASSGRDGSYEQYF	TGTGCCAGCAGTGGCCGGGACGGCTCCTACGAGCAGTACTTC
TRBV7-9	18	NA	TRBD2	TRBJ2-1	CASSLPPRLAGVKNEQFF	TGTGCCAGCAGCTTACCTCCCAGACTAGCGGGAGTAAAAAATGAGCAGTTCTTC
TRBV7-6	15	NA	NA	TRBJ2-7	CASSFYSGKLNEQYF	TGTGCCAGCAGCTTTTACTCAGGGAAGTTAAACGAGCAGTACTTC
TRBV27	13	NA	NA	TRBJ2-5	CASSLRNQETQYF	TGTGCCAGCAGTTTACGCAACCAAGAGACCCAGTACTTC
TRBV5-6	19	once	TRBD2	TRBJ2-1	CASSFGLAASGSTYNEQFF	TGTGCCAGCAGCTTCGGACTAGCGGCTAGCGGGTCCACCTACAATGAGCAGTTCTTC
TRBV28	13	NA	NA	TRBJ2-2	CASSFVVRGELFF	TGTGCCAGCAGTTTTGTAGTACGTGGGGAGCTGTTTTTT
TRBV19	13	once	NA	TRBJ2-1	CASSIGTPEGKFF	TGTGCCAGTAGTATAGGGACCCCCGAGGGGAAGTTCTTC
TRBV30	15	NA	NA	TRBJ2-1	CAWVTGTNLNIEQFF	TGTGCCTGGGTCACCGGGACCAACCTAAACATCGAGCAGTTCTTC
TRBV5-1	14	NA	NA	TRBJ2-2	CASSFSGNTGELFF	TGCGCCAGCAGCTTTAGCGGGAACACCGGGGAGCTGTTTTTT
TRBV5-1	17	NA	TRBD2	TRBJ2-3	CASSLAGTSGPTDTQYF	TGCGCCAGCAGCTTGGCCGGGACTAGCGGGCCCACAGATACGCAGTATTTT
TRBV19	15	NA	TRBD1	TRBJ2-2	CASSPRQGPAGELFF	TGTGCCAGTAGTCCCCGACAGGGTCCGGCTGGGGAGCTGTTTTTT
TRBV10-2	16	NA	TRBD2	TRBJ2-3	CASSESQAGTTDTQYF	TGCGCCAGCAGTGAGTCTCAAGCGGGGACGACAGATACGCAGTATTTT
TRBV29-1	11	NA	NA	TRBJ2-1	CSFGTYNEQFF	TGCAGCTTTGGGACGTACAATGAGCAGTTCTTC
TRBV2	14	many	NA	TRBJ1-1	CASRVDGRNTEAFF	TGTGCCAGCAGAGTAGACGGGCGAAACACTGAAGCTTTCTTT
TRBV6-4	14	NA	NA	TRBJ2-6	CASSTYSGANVLTF	TGTGCCAGCAGTACGTACTCTGGGGCCAACGTCCTGACTTTC
TRBV5-6	14	few	NA	TRBJ1-2	CASSLVRQRYGYTF	TGTGCCAGCAGCTTGGTGCGCCAGCGCTATGGCTACACCTTC
TRBV10-2	14	NA	TRBD2	TRBJ2-1	CASSGLAGYNEQFF	TGCGCCAGCAGTGGCCTAGCGGGTTACAATGAGCAGTTCTTC
TRBV7-6	16	NA	NA	TRBJ2-7	CASSPRGGTGTYEQYF	TGTGCCAGCAGCCCACGGGGGGGGACAGGTACCTACGAGCAGTACTTC
TRBV6-5	15	NA	TRBD2	TRBJ2-3	CASSSLAGVVDTQYF	TGTGCCAGCAGTTCACTAGCGGGAGTTGTAGATACGCAGTATTTT
TRBV5-4	16	NA	NA	TRBJ2-4	CASSLLGEGAKNIQYF	TGTGCCAGCAGCTTGTTGGGGGAAGGGGCCAAAAACATTCAGTACTTC
TRBV11-3	16	NA	NA	TRBJ2-1	CASSLQGIQYDNEQFF	TGTGCCAGCAGCTTACAGGGTATCCAGTACGACAATGAGCAGTTCTTC
TRBV7-9	18	NA	TRBD2	TRBJ2-7	CASSLVVGTSGASYEQYF	TGTGCCAGCAGCTTAGTAGTCGGGACTAGCGGGGCATCCTACGAGCAGTACTTC
TRBV11-2	15	few	NA	TRBJ2-1	CASRMSGSSYNEQFF	TGTGCCAGCAGGATGAGCGGAAGCTCCTACAATGAGCAGTTCTTC
TRBV27	10	NA	NA	TRBJ2-3	CASYLDTQYF	TGTGCCAGCTACCTAGATACGCAGTATTTT
TRBV5-1	16	NA	TRBD1	TRBJ2-1	CASSSHGQGNNGEQFF	TGCGCCAGCAGCTCCCACGGACAGGGCAACAATGGTGAGCAGTTCTTC
TRBV5-8	14	few	NA	TRBJ2-7	CASSLVQGLYEQYF	TGTGCCAGCAGCTTAGTGCAGGGATTATACGAGCAGTACTTC
TRBV13	13	NA	NA	TRBJ2-7	CASQRVFGYEQYF	TGTGCCAGCCAGCGTGTTTTTGGCTACGAGCAGTACTTC
TRBV19	12	NA	NA	TRBJ1-1	CASRRGSTEAFF	TGTGCCAGTAGGCGGGGAAGCACTGAAGCTTTCTTT
TRBV7-2	14	NA	NA	TRBJ2-3	CASSLGRNTDTQYF	TGTGCCAGCAGCTTAGGGCGAAACACAGATACGCAGTATTTT